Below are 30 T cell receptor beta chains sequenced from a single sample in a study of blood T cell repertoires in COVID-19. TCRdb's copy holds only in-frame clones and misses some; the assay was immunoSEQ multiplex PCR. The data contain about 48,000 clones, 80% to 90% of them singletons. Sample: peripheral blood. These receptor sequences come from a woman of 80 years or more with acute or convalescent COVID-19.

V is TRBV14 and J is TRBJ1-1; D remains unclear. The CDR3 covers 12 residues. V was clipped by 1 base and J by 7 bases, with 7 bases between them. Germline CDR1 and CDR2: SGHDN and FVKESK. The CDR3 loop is CASSQAGVEAFF. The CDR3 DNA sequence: TGTGCCAGCAGCCAAGCGGGAGTTGAAGCTTTCTTT.

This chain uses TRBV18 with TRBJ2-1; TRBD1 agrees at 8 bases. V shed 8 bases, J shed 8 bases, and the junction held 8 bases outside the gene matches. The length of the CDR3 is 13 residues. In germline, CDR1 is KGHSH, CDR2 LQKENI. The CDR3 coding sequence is TGTGCCAGCACTCAGGGGGCTGACGATGAGCAGTTCTTC. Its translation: CASTQGADDEQFF.

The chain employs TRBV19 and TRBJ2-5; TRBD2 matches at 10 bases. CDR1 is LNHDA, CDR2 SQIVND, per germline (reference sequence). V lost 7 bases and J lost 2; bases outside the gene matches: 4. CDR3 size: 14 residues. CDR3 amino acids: CASTASGGQETQYF. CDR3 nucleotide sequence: TGTGCCAGTACGGCTAGCGGGGGTCAAGAGACCCAGTACTTC.

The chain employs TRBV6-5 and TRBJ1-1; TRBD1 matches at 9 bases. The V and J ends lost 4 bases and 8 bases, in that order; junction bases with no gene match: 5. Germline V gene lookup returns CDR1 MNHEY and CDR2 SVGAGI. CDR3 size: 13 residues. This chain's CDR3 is CASSSSGTGEAFF. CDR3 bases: TGTGCCAGCAGTTCTTCCGGGACAGGGGAAGCTTTCTTT.

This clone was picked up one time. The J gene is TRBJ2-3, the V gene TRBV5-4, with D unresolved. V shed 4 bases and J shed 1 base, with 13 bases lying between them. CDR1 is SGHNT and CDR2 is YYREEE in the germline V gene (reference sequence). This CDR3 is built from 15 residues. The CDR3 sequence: CASSPGTGGTDTQYF. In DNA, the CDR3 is TGTGCCAGCAGCCCTGGCACGGGTGGCACAGATACGCAGTATTTT. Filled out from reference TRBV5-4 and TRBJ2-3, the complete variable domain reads ETGVTQSPTHLIKTRGQQVTLRCSSQSGHNTVSWYQQALGQGPQFIFQYYREEENGRGNFPPRFSGLQFPNYSSELNVNALELDDSALYLCASSPGTGGTDTQYFGPGTRLTVL.

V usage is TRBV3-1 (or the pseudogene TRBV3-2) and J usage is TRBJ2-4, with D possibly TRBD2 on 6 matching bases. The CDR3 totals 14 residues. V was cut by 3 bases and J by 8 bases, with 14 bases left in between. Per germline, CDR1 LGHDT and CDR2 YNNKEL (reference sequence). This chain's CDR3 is CASSHPNRLDIQYF. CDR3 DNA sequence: TGTGCCAGCAGCCATCCCAATCGACTAGACATTCAGTACTTC.

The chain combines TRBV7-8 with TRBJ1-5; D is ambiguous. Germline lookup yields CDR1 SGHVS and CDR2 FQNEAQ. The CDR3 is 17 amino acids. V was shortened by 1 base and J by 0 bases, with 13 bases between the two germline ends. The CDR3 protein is CASSLGLPGFSNQPQHF. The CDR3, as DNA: TGTGCCAGCAGCTTAGGACTACCGGGCTTTAGCAATCAGCCCCAGCATTTT.

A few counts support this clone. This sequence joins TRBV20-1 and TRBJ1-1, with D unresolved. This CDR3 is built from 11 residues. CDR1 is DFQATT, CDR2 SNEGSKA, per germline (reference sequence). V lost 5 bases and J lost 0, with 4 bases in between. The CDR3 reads CSAGMNTEAFF. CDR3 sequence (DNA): TGCAGTGCTGGCATGAACACTGAAGCTTTCTTT.

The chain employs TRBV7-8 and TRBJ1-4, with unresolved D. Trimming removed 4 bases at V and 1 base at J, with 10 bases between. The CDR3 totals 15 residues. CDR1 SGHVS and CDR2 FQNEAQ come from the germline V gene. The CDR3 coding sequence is TGTGCCAGCAGCTCCGTCAGCGAAACTAATGAAAAACTGTTTTTT. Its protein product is CASSSVSETNEKLFF.

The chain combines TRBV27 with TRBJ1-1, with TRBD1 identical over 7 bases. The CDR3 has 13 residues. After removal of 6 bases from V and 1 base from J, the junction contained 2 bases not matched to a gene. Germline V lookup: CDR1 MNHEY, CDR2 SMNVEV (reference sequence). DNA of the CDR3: TGTGCCAGCAGGGGGACAGCGAACACTGAAGCTTTCTTT. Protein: CASRGTANTEAFF.

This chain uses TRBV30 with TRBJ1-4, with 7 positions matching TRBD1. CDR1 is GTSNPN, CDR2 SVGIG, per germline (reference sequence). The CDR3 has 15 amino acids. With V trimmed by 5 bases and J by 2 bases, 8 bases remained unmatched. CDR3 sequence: CAWGLHRGTNEKLFF. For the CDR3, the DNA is TGTGCCTGGGGACTACACAGGGGTACTAATGAAAAACTGTTTTTT.

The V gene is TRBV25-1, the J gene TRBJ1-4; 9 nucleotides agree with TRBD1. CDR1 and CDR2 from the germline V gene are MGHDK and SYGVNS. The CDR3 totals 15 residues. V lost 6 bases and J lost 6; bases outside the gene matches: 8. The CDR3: CASRTTGTGYEKLFF. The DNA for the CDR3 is TGTGCCAGCAGAACCACCGGGACAGGGTATGAAAAACTGTTTTTT.

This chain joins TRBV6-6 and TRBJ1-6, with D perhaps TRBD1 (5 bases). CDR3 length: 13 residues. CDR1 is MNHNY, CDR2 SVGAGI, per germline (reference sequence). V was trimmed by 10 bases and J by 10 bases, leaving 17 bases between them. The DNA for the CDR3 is TGTGCCATCTCTCAGGGCCGAGGCTCACCCCTCCACTTT. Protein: CAISQGRGSPLHF.

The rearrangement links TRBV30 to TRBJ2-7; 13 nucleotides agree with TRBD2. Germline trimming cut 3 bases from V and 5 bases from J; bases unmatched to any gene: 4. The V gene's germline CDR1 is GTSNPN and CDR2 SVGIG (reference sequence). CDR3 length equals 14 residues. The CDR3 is CAWSRTSGGHEQYF. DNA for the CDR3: TGTGCCTGGAGCCGGACTAGCGGGGGTCACGAGCAGTACTTC.

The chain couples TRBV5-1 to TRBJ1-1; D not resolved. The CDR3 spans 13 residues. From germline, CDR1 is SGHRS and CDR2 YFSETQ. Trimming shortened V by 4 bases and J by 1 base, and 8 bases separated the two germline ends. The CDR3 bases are TGCGCCAGCAGCAATGGAGGGAACACTGAAGCTTTCTTT. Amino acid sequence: CASSNGGNTEAFF.

CDR3 sequence: CASSTGGGAGYGYTF. CDR3 sequence (DNA): TGTGCCAGTAGCACTGGAGGGGGGGCTGGCTATGGCTACACCTTC. The chain links TRBV19 to TRBJ1-2; possible D gene TRBD1, 6 bases. The CDR3 extends over 15 amino acids. Germline assignment: CDR1 LNHDA and CDR2 SQIVND (reference sequence). V lost 6 bases, J lost 4 bases, and 18 bases lay in between.

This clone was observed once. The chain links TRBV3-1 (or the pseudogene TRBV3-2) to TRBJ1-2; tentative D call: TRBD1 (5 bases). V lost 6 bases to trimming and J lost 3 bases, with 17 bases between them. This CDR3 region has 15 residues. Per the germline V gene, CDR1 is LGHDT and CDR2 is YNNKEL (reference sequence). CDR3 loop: CASSRASGLYYGYTF. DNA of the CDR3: TGTGCCAGCAGTCGGGCGTCAGGGCTATACTATGGCTACACCTTC.

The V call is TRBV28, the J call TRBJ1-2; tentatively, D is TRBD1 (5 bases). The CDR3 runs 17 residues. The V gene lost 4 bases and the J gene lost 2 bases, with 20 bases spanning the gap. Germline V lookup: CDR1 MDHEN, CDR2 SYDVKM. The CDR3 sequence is CASSSPEGATTNYGYTF. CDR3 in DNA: TGTGCCAGCAGTTCCCCAGAAGGGGCGACGACCAACTATGGCTACACCTTC.

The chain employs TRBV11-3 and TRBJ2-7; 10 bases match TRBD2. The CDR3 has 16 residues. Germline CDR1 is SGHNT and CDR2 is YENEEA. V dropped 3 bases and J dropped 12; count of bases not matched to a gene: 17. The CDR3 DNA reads TGTGCCAGCAGCTTTGGGGACCCGGGACTAGCGCCTCCTTGGTACTTC. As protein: CASSFGDPGLAPPWYF.

The CDR3 region is CASSSSTGSYGYTF. CDR3 bases: TGTGCCAGCAGTTCCTCGACAGGGTCGTATGGCTACACCTTC. The rearrangement links TRBV27 to TRBJ1-2; TRBD1 agrees at 7 bases. The CDR3 loop spans 14 amino acids. Germline CDR1 and CDR2: MNHEY and SMNVEV (reference sequence). V gave up 4 bases and J gave up 5 bases; unmatched junction bases: 7.

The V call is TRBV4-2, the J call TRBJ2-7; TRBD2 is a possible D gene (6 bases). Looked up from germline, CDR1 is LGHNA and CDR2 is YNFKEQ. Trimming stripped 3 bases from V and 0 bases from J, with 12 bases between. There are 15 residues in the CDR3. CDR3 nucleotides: TGTGCCAGCAGCCAGGGGGACTTTAGCTCCTACGAGCAGTACTTC. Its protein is CASSQGDFSSYEQYF.

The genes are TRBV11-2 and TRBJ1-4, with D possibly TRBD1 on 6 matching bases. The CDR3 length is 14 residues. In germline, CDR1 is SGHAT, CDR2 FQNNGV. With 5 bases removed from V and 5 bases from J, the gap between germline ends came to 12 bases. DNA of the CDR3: TGTGCCAGCAGCCCGGGACAAAGGAATGAAAAACTGTTTTTT. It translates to CASSPGQRNEKLFF.

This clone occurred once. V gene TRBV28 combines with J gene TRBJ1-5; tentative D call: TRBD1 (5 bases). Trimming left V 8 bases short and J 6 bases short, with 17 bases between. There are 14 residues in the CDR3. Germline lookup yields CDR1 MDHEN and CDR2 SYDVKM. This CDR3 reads CASYSGRGTQPQHF. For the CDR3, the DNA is TGTGCCAGCTATTCGGGACGGGGGACTCAGCCCCAGCATTTT.

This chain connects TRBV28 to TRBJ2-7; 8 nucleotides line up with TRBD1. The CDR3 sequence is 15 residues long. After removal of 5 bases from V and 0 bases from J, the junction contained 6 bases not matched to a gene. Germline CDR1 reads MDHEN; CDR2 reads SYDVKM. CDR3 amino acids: CASSSDRGPSYEQYF. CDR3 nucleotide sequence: TGTGCCAGCAGTAGCGACAGGGGACCCTCCTACGAGCAGTACTTC.

CDR3 sequence: CASSFGRGYEQYF. CDR3 in DNA: TGTGCCAGCAGCTTTGGCAGGGGTTACGAGCAGTACTTC. The rearrangement joins TRBV5-5 to TRBJ2-7; possibly TRBD1 for D (6 bases). V lost 2 bases and J 4 bases, leaving 10 bases between the germline ends. This CDR3 is built from 13 residues. Germline V CDR1 and CDR2: SGHKS, YYEKEE (reference sequence).

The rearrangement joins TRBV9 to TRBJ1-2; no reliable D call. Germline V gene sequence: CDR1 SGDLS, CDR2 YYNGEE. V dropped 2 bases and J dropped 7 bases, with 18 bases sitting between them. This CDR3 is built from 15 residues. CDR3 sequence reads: CASSVIDWAEGGYTF. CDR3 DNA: TGTGCCAGCAGCGTGATAGACTGGGCAGAGGGTGGCTACACCTTC.

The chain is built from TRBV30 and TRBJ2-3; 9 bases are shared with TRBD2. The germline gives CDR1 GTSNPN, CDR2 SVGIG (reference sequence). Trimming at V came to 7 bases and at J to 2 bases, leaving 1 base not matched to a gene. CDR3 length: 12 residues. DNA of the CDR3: TGTGCCTCTAGCGGGGTCACAGATACGCAGTATTTT. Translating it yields CASSGVTDTQYF.

Here the CDR3 DNA reads TGTGCCAGCAGTGTTAAACAGGGCATCACCGGGGAGCTGTTTTTT. Its protein is CASSVKQGITGELFF. The chain joins TRBV2 to TRBJ2-2; weak D call: TRBD1 (6 bases). The CDR3 loop spans 15 amino acids. V dropped 4 bases and J dropped 4 bases, with 13 bases sitting between them. The germline V gene encodes CDR1 SNHLY and CDR2 FYNNEI.

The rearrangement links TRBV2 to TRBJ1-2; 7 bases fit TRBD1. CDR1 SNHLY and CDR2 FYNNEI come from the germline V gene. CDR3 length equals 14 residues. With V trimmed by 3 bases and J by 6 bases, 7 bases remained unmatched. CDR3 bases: TGTGCCAGCAGTGACGACAGGGTAGGGGATGGCTACACCTTC. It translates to CASSDDRVGDGYTF.

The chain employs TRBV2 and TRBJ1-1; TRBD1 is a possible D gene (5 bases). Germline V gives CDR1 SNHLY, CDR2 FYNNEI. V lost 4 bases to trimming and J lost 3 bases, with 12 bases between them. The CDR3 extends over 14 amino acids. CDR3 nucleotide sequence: TGTGCCAGCAGTGGCGGACAATGGGACACTGAAGCTTTCTTT. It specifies CASSGGQWDTEAFF.